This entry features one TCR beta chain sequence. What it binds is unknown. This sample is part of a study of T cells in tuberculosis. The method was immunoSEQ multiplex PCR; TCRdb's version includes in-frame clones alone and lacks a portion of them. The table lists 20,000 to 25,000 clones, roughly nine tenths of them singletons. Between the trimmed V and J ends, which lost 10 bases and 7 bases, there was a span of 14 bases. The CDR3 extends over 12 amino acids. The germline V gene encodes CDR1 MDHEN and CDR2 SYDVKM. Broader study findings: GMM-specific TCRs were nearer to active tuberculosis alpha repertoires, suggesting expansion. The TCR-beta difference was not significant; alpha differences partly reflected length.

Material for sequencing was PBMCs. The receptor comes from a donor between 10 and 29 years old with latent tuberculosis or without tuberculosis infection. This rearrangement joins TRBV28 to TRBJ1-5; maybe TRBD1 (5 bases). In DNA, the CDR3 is TGTGCCACCGGGGGGTTAGGGCAGCCCCAGCATTTT. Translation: CATGGLGQPQHF.